This T cell receptor beta chain emerged from a study of CD8+ T cells in alopecia areata. The treatment: oral pan-JAK inhibitor, 5-10 mg twice daily. The CDR3 length is 15 residues. RNA was extracted and reverse transcribed into cDNA as the sequencing template. The protocol was immunoSEQ multiplex PCR, while the TCRdb copy is restricted to in-frame clones and leaves out a portion. Of about 120,000 clones listed, about half are singletons. The chain carries TRBV21-1 and TRBJ2-3; the tabulated D call, TRBD1, remains unverified against the DNA. TRBV21-1 is tagged as a pseudogene. The TCR was taken from a human donor with alopecia areata. Source: CD4+ T cells sorted from blood, taken at week 4, from a patient treated with tofacitinib. CDR3 sequence reads: CASSLPGTAQDTQYF. The CDR3 bases are TGTGCCAGCAGCCTGCCCGGGACAGCCCAGGATACGCAGTATTTT.